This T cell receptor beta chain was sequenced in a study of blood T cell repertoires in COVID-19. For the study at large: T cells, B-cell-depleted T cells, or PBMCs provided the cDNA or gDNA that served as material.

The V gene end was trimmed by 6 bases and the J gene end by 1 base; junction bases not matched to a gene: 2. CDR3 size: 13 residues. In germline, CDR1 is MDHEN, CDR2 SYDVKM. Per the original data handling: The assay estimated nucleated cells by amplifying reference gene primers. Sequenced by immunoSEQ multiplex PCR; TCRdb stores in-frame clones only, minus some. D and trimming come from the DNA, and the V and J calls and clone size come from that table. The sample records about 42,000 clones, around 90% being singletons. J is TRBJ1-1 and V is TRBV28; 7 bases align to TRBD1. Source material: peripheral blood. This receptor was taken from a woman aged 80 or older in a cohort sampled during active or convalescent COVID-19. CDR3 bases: TGTGCCAGCAGGAGACAGGGGAACACTGAAGCTTTCTTT. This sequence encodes CASRRQGNTEAFF.